The sequence of this TCR beta chain was determined in a study of T cells in Graves' hyperthyroidism and ophthalmopathy. Findings and caveats of the study: Most clonotypes expanded in the thyroid (above 0.001) were also present in blood.

At least ten counts were recorded for this clonotype. Its cognate antigen is unknown. The trim removed 1 base at V and 1 base at J, leaving 6 bases unmatched. Germline CDR1 is SGHTA and CDR2 is FQGNSA. This CDR3 has 16 amino acids. Amplification of TCR beta CDR3 regions used RNA as the template. Primed by the HTBI set, a first-round RT-PCR was run on the TCR CDR3. One entry per CDR3 protein, called by TCRdb with MiXCR from the multiplex PCR reads. The sample has 310,000 or so distinct CDR3 sequences; 17% are singletons. The chain joins TRBV7-2 to TRBJ2-5; 7 bases line up with TRBD2. Sequenced material: blood. The origin of this receptor is a woman aged 55-75 years with Graves' ophthalmopathy. The CDR3 reads CASSLEVAGAQETQYF. The CDR3 DNA follows: TGTGCCAGCAGCTTAGAAGTAGCGGGCGCCCAAGAGACCCAGTACTTC.